These 22 T cell receptor beta chains came from one sample sequenced in a study of T cell changes during pregnancy in multiple sclerosis. Sequencing used immunoSEQ multiplex PCR; TCRdb keeps in-frame clones, though not all of them. Among about 69,000 clones listed, around nine tenths were seen once. The starting material was CD4+ T cells from peripheral blood mononuclear cells, obtained in the third trimester of pregnancy. The receptors were gathered from a female donor in good health, enrolled as a control in a pregnancy study.

This chain uses TRBV27 with TRBJ1-1, with a tentative D call TRBD1 (5 bases). Germline CDR1 reads MNHEY; CDR2 reads SMNVEV (reference sequence). The CDR3 is made up of 15 amino acids. Trimming left V 4 bases short and J 5 bases short, with 17 bases between. The CDR3, as DNA: TGTGCCAGCAGTTGGGTAAGCAGGGAAGGGACTGAAGCTTTCTTT. Amino acid sequence: CASSWVSREGTEAFF.

This chain joins TRBV4-2 and TRBJ1-2, with 12 bases that match TRBD1. The CDR3 covers 17 residues. J lost 6 bases, V lost 1 base, and 9 bases had no gene match. Germline-derived CDR1 and CDR2 are LGHNA and YNFKEQ. The CDR3 DNA reads TGTGCCAGCAGCCAAGGGTCATTGGGACAGGGGGCCGATGGCTACACCTTC. Its translation: CASSQGSLGQGADGYTF.

This chain links TRBV7-6 with TRBJ1-1; D is perhaps TRBD1 (5 bases). The CDR3 is 12 residues long. Germline CDR1 reads SGHVS; CDR2 reads FNYEAQ. The V and J ends lost 5 bases and 6 bases respectively, with 10 bases between them. The CDR3 sequence: CASSNDRSEAFF. The CDR3 region has the DNA TGTGCCAGCAGCAACGACAGATCTGAAGCTTTCTTT.

The rearrangement links TRBV19 to TRBJ2-3, with a tentative D call TRBD1 (6 bases). Germline V gene lookup returns CDR1 LNHDA and CDR2 SQIVND (reference sequence). The length of the CDR3 is 15 residues. The V and J ends lost 5 bases and 2 bases respectively, with 14 bases between them. CDR3 coding DNA: TGTGCCAGTAGTCCTCTGGGGGCGAACACAGATACGCAGTATTTT. Protein sequence: CASSPLGANTDTQYF.

The CDR3 bases are TGCGCCAGCAGCACATTTCAGGACAGGGGATCCTACAATGAGCAGTTCTTC. Translation: CASSTFQDRGSYNEQFF. The rearrangement uses TRBV5-1 and TRBJ2-1; 9 nucleotides align to TRBD1. This CDR3 is built from 17 residues. Trimming cost V 4 bases and J 1 base; bases outside gene matches: 9. Germline loops: CDR1 SGHRS, CDR2 YFSETQ.

The chain carries TRBV20-1 and TRBJ1-2; D call uncertain. The V gene lost 8 bases and the J gene lost 5 bases, with 9 bases spanning the gap. The CDR3 is 10 residues long. In germline, CDR1 is DFQATT, CDR2 SNEGSKA (reference sequence). The CDR3 DNA is TGCAGTCTCAACAGTTATGGCTACACCTTC. Its protein product is CSLNSYGYTF.

The J gene is TRBJ2-1, the V gene TRBV23-1; TRBD2 might be the D (6 bases). TRBV23-1 is an ORF, with its function uncertain. This CDR3 has 16 residues. The germline V and J ends were trimmed by 0 bases and 8 bases, with 17 bases remaining between them. The CDR3, as DNA: TGCGCCAGCAGTCAATCGCCGGGAGCCCGGGGGTATGAGCAGTTCTTC. Protein sequence: CASSQSPGARGYEQFF.

The chain recombines TRBV5-4 with TRBJ2-7; possibly TRBD1 for D (6 bases). CDR3 length equals 14 residues. V lost 1 base and J lost 5, with 13 bases in between. Germline values: CDR1 SGHNT, CDR2 YYREEE (reference sequence). Here the CDR3 reads CASSLTGTKNEQYF. The CDR3 DNA reads TGTGCCAGCAGCTTGACCGGGACAAAGAACGAGCAGTACTTC. The variable domain in full, with the rest retrieved from reference TRBV5-4 and TRBJ2-7, is ETGVTQSPTHLIKTRGQQVTLRCSSQSGHNTVSWYQQALGQGPQFIFQYYREEENGRGNFPPRFSGLQFPNYSSELNVNALELDDSALYLCASSLTGTKNEQYFGPGTRLTVT.

The V gene is TRBV30, the J gene TRBJ2-1; 7 bases map to TRBD1. With V trimmed by 0 bases and J by 7 bases, 3 bases remained unmatched. Germline values: CDR1 GTSNPN, CDR2 SVGIG (reference sequence). The CDR3 has 13 residues. The CDR3 bases are TGTGCCTGGAGTGTAACAGGGGTGAATGAGCAGTTCTTC. This gives the protein CAWSVTGVNEQFF.

This clone showed up just once. The rearrangement uses TRBV11-2 and TRBJ1-1; weak D call: TRBD1 (5 bases). This CDR3 has 15 residues. Per germline, CDR1 SGHAT and CDR2 FQNNGV. Trimming took off 5 bases at V and 6 bases at J, with 19 bases between the two ends. The CDR3 is CASSPVRVGQAEAFF. In nucleotides, the CDR3 is TGTGCCAGCAGCCCCGTCAGGGTTGGCCAGGCTGAAGCTTTCTTT.

This clone is a singleton in its sample. This chain links TRBV2 with TRBJ2-5; D not certain. This CDR3 spans 13 amino acids. CDR1 is SNHLY, CDR2 FYNNEI, per germline. Trimming left V 6 bases short and J 4 bases short, with 12 bases between. The CDR3 sequence is CASRSPDGETQYF. CDR3 in DNA: TGTGCCAGCAGGAGCCCCGATGGAGAGACCCAGTACTTC.

The chain combines TRBV7-9 with TRBJ1-1; D is ambiguous. Trimming left V 4 bases short and J 4 bases short, with 10 bases between. CDR3 length: 13 amino acids. Per germline, CDR1 SEHNR and CDR2 FQNEAQ (reference sequence). CDR3 bases: TGTGCCAGCAGCTCAGAGGGCGTCACTGAAGCTTTCTTT. Its protein product is CASSSEGVTEAFF.

J is TRBJ2-3 and V is TRBV5-4; 10 positions agree with TRBD2. The CDR3 sequence is 18 residues long. With 4 bases clipped from V and 0 bases from J, the junction kept 11 bases outside the gene matches. Looked up from germline, CDR1 is SGHNT and CDR2 is YYREEE (reference sequence). CDR3 in DNA: TGTGCCAGCAGCCGGGGGCTAGCGGGGGAGTCTAGCACAGATACGCAGTATTTT. As protein: CASSRGLAGESSTDTQYF.

V is TRBV2 and J is TRBJ1-5; TRBD1 matches at 8 bases. The CDR3 consists of 14 residues. V trimming: 7 bases; J trimming: 2 bases; junction bases outside the gene matches: 4. The germline CDR1 and CDR2 sequences are SNHLY and FYNNEI. The CDR3 protein is CASNTQGGNQPQHF. The CDR3 DNA reads as TGTGCCAGCAACACACAGGGGGGCAATCAGCCCCAGCATTTT. Filled out from reference TRBV2 and TRBJ1-5, the complete variable domain reads EPEVTQTPSHQVTQMGQEVILRCVPISNHLYFYWYRQILGQKVEFLVSFYNNEISEKSEIFDDQFSVERPDGSNFTLKIRSTKLEDSAMYFCASNTQGGNQPQHFGDGTRLSIL.

This chain joins TRBV6-5 and TRBJ2-1; D is ambiguous. With 5 bases removed from V and 0 bases from J, the gap between germline ends came to 11 bases. This CDR3 contains 15 residues. The germline V gene encodes CDR1 MNHEY and CDR2 SVGAGI. The CDR3 nucleotides read TGTGCCAGCAGTCTAGTCATGGACTCCTACAATGAGCAGTTCTTC. Translated: CASSLVMDSYNEQFF.

The V call is TRBV13, the J call TRBJ1-6; 8 bases agree with TRBD1. Per the germline V gene, CDR1 is PRHDT and CDR2 is FYEKMQ (reference sequence). The length of the CDR3 is 16 residues. J gave up 0 bases and V 3 bases, and 1 base lay outside the gene matches. CDR3 protein: CASSLTGASYNSPLHF. The CDR3 coding sequence is TGTGCCAGCAGCTTGACAGGGGCCTCCTATAATTCACCCCTCCACTTT.

The gene calls are TRBV30 and TRBJ2-7; 8 nucleotides line up with TRBD2. V gave up 0 bases and J gave up 7 bases; unmatched junction bases: 11. Germline CDR1 reads GTSNPN; CDR2 reads SVGIG (reference sequence). There are 15 residues in the CDR3. CDR3 sequence: CAWSVRDGGVREQYF. In nucleotides, the CDR3 is TGTGCCTGGAGTGTACGGGACGGGGGGGTAAGGGAGCAGTACTTC.

This chain links TRBV19 with TRBJ2-2, with 8 nucleotides matching TRBD1. V dropped 6 bases and J dropped 4; count of bases not matched to a gene: 4. The CDR3 has 14 residues. CDR1 is LNHDA and CDR2 is SQIVND in the germline V gene (reference sequence). The CDR3 region is CASRDRGGTGELFF. For the CDR3, the DNA is TGTGCCAGTAGAGACAGGGGCGGCACCGGGGAGCTGTTTTTT.

This clone was observed a single time. The DNA for the CDR3 is TGTGCCAGCAGTTATGACAGGTGGGGCTACGAGCAGTACTTC. It translates to CASSYDRWGYEQYF. J is TRBJ2-7 and V is TRBV6-5; the D gene is possibly TRBD1 (6 bases). The CDR3 has 14 residues. Trimming stripped 3 bases from V and 3 bases from J, with 12 bases between. In germline, CDR1 is MNHEY, CDR2 SVGAGI.

This clone occurred once. The rearrangement joins TRBV19 to TRBJ2-7; 9 bases map to TRBD1. CDR1 and CDR2 from the germline V gene are LNHDA and SQIVND (reference sequence). The length of the CDR3 is 16 residues. J was trimmed by 3 bases and V by 2 bases; bases with no gene match: 8. CDR3 sequence reads: CASSIRVTGGYYEQYF. CDR3 DNA sequence: TGTGCCAGTAGTATAAGGGTGACAGGGGGATACTACGAGCAGTACTTC.

This chain uses TRBV9 with TRBJ2-5, with D uncertain. Germline loops: CDR1 SGDLS, CDR2 YYNGEE. This CDR3 region has 12 residues. Trimming removed 2 bases at V and 4 bases at J, with 6 bases between. CDR3 loop: CASSVSGETQYF. The CDR3 nucleotides read TGTGCCAGCAGCGTTTCGGGAGAGACCCAGTACTTC.

Details on this clone: The same CDR3 also results from other DNA sequences found in this sample. The gene calls are TRBV5-1 and TRBJ1-2; maybe TRBD1 (6 bases). The germline V and J ends were trimmed by 0 bases and 0 bases, with 6 bases remaining between them. The CDR3 totals 14 residues. Germline V gene sequence: CDR1 SGHRS, CDR2 YFSETQ. CDR3 loop: CASSLGQANYGYTF. CDR3 nucleotides: TGCGCCAGCAGCTTGGGACAGGCTAACTATGGCTACACCTTC.